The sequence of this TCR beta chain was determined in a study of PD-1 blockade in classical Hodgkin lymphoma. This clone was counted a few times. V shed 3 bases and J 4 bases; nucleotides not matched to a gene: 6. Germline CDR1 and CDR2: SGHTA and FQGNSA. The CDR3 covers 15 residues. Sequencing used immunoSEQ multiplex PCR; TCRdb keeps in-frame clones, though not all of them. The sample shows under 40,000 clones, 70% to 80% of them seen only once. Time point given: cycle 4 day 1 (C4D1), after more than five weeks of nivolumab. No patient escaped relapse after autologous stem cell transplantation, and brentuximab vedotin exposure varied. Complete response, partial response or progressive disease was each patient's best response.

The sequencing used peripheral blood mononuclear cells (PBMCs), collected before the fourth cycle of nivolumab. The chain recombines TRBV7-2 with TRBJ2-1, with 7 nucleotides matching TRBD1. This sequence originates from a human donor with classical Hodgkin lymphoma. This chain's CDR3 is CASSFRMDRYNEQFF. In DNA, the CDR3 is TGTGCCAGCAGCTTCCGGATGGACAGGTACAATGAGCAGTTCTTC.